This TCR beta chain was identified during a study of T cells after yellow fever vaccination. The ends were cut back, 0 bases at V and 5 bases at J, with 11 bases in the middle. The CDR3 covers 15 residues. Germline lookup yields CDR1 SGHDT and CDR2 YYEEEE. Universal primer sites and UMIs were introduced during 5'RACE template-switching synthesis of TCR cDNA. From the 5' RACE reads, TCRdb called clonotypes with MiXCR, one entry per CDR3 protein. The sample includes around 110,000 distinct CDR3 sequences, under 9% of them seen just once. This clonotype was counted ten times or more. The antigen is unknown. General study findings and limits: Sorted repertoires could include abundant contaminating clonotypes from bulk cells. Most clones from primary vaccination resurfaced after the booster (nearly 97% CD4, approximately 88% CD8).

The chain has TRBV5-6 and TRBJ2-2; D may correspond to TRBD1 or TRBD2 (5 bases each). The source was CD8+ T cells sorted from PBMCs, collected 45 days after the yellow fever booster vaccination. The TCR sequence derives from a man aged 25-40 years who received the YFV17D yellow fever vaccine. CDR3 nucleotides: TGTGCCAGCAGCTTGGGGCCAGGGAGTACCGGGGAGCTGTTTTTT. Translated, it gives CASSLGPGSTGELFF.